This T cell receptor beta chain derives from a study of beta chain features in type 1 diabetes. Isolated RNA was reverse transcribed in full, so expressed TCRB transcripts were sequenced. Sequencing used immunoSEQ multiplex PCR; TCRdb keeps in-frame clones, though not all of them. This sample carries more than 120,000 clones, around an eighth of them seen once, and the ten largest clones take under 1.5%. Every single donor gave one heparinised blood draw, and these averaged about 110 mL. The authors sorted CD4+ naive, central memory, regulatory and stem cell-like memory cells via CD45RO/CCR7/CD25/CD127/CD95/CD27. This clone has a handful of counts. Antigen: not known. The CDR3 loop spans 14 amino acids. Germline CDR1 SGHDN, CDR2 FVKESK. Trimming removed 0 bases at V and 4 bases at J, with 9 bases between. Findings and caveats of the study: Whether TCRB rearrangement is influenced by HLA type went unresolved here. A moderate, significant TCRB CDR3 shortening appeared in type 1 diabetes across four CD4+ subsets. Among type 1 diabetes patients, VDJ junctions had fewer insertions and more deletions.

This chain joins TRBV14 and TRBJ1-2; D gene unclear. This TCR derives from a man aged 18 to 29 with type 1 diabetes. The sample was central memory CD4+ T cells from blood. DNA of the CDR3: TGTGCCAGCAGCCAAGATCTTGTATCCTATGGCTACACCTTC. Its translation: CASSQDLVSYGYTF.